This TCR beta chain was recovered during a study of blood T cell repertoires in COVID-19. Assay used: immunoSEQ multiplex PCR; TCRdb lists only in-frame clones, some missing. Of 95,000 to 100,000 clones in the sample, about 85% were seen once. The germline CDR1 and CDR2 sequences are SGHRS and YFSETQ. V lost 1 base, J lost 6 bases, and 10 bases lay in between. The CDR3 runs to 13 residues. This rearrangement joins TRBV5-1 to TRBJ1-1; D gene unclear. The specimen sequenced was peripheral blood. The receptor was derived from a woman in her 70s with active or convalescent COVID-19. The CDR3 DNA follows: TGCGCCAGCAGCTTGCTGCCAGAGGCTGAAGCTTTCTTT. Translation gives CASSLLPEAEAFF.